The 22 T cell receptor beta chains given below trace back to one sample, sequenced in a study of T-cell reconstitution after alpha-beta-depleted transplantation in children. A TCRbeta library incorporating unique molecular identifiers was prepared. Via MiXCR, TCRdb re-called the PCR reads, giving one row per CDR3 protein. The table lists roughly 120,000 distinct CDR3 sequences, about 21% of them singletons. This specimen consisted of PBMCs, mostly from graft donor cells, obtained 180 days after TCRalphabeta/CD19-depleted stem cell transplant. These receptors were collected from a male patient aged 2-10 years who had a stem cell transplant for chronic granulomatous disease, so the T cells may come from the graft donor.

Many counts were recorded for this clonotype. The CDR3, as DNA: TGTGCCAGCAGCTCCGGGAACCACGAGCAGTACTTC. It translates to CASSSGNHEQYF. The chain employs TRBV7-9 and TRBJ2-7; D is perhaps TRBD2 (5 bases). The CDR3 is 12 residues long. The germline CDR1 and CDR2 sequences are SEHNR and FQNEAQ (reference sequence). The germline V and J ends were trimmed by 4 bases and 5 bases, with 9 bases remaining between them.

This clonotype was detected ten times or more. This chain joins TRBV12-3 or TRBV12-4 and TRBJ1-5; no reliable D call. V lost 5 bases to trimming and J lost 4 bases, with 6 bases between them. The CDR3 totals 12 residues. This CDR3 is CASSLQNQPQHF. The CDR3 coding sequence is TGTGCCAGCAGTCTGCAAAATCAGCCCCAGCATTTT.

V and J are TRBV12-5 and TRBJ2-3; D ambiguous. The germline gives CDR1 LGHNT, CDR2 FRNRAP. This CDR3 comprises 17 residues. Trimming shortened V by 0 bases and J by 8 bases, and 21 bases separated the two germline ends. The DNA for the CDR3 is TGTGCTAGTGGTTTGGTACTAAATGGGCCGACTTGGGGTACGCAGTATTTT. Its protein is CASGLVLNGPTWGTQYF.

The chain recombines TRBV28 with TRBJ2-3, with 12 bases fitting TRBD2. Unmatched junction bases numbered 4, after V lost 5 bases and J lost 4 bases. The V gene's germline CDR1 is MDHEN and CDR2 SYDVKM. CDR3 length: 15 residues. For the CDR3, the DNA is TGTGCCAGCAGTCGACTAGCGGGAGCCGCAGATACGCAGTATTTT. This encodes CASSRLAGAADTQYF.

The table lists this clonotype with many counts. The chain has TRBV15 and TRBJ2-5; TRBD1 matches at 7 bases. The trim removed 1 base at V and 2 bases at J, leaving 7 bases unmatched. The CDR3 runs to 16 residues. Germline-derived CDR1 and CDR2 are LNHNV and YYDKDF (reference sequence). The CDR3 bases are TGTGCCACCAGCAGAGTCGGGACAGTCAATCAAGAGACCCAGTACTTC. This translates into CATSRVGTVNQETQYF.

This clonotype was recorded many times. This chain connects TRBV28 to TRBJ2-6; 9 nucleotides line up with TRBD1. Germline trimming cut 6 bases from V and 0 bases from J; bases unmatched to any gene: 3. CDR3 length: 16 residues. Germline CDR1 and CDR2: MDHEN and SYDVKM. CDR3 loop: CASRGQGVSGANVLTF. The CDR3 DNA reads TGTGCCAGCAGGGGACAGGGAGTCTCTGGGGCCAACGTCCTGACTTTC. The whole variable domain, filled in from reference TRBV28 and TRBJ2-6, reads DVKVTQSSRYLVKRTGEKVFLECVQDMDHENMFWYRQDPGLGLRLIYFSYDVKMKEKGDIPEGYSVSREKKERFSLILESASTNQTSMYLCASRGQGVSGANVLTFGAGSRLTVL.

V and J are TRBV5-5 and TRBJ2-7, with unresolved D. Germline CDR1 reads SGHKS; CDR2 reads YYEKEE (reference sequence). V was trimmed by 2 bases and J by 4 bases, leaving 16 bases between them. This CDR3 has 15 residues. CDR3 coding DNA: TGTGCCAGCAGCTTCTCCTGGCCATCTACGTACGAGCAGTACTTC. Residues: CASSFSWPSTYEQYF. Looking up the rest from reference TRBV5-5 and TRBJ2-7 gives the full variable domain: DAGVTQSPTHLIKTRGQQVTLRCSPISGHKSVSWYQQVLGQGPQFIFQYYEKEERGRGNFPDRFSARQFPNYSSELNVNALLLGDSALYLCASSFSWPSTYEQYFGPGTRLTVT.

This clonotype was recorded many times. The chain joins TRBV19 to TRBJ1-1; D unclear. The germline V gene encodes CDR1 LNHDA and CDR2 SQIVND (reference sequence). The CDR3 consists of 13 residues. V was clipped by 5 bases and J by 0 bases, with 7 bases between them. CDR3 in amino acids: CASSLFMNTEAFF. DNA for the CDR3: TGTGCCAGTAGTCTTTTCATGAACACTGAAGCTTTCTTT.

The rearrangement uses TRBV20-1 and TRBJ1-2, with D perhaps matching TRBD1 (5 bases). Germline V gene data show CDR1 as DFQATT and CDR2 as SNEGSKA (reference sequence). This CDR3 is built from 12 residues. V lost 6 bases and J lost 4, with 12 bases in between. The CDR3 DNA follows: TGCAGTGCCCCGGGACCTACCTATGGCTACACCTTC. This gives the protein CSAPGPTYGYTF.

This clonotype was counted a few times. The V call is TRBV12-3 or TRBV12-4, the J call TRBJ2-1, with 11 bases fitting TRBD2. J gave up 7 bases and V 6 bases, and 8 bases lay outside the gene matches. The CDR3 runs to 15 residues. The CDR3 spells CASSSPGTSGNEQFF. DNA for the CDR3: TGTGCCAGCAGCTCTCCCGGGACTAGCGGAAATGAGCAGTTCTTC.

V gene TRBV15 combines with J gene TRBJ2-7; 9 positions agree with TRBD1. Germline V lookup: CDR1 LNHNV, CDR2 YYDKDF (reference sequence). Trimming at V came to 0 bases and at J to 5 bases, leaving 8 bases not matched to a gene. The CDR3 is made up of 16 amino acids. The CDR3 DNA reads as TGTGCCACCAGCAGAGATCCCGGACAGGGGCTAGACGAGCAGTACTTC. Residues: CATSRDPGQGLDEQYF.

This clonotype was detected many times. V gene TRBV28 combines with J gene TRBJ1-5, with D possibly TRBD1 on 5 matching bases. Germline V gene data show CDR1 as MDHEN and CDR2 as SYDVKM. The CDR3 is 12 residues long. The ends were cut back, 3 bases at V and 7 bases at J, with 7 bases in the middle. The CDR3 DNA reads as TGTGCCAGCAGTTTCCGACAGCAGCCCCAGCATTTT. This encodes CASSFRQQPQHF. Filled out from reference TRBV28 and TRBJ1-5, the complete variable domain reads DVKVTQSSRYLVKRTGEKVFLECVQDMDHENMFWYRQDPGLGLRLIYFSYDVKMKEKGDIPEGYSVSREKKERFSLILESASTNQTSMYLCASSFRQQPQHFGDGTRLSIL.

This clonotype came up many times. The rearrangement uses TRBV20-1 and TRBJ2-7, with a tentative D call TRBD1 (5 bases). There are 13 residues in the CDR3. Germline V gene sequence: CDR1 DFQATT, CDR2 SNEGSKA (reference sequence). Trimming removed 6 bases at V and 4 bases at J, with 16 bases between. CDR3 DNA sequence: TGCAGTGCCCGCCAGGGTCTCGTATACGAGCAGTACTTC. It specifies CSARQGLVYEQYF.

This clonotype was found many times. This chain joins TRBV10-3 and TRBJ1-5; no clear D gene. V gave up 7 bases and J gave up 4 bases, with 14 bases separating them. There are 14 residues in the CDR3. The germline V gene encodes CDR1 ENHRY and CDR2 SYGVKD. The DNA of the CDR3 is TGTGCCATCAATGATATCCCGAAAAATCAGCCCCAGCATTTT. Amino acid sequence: CAINDIPKNQPQHF.

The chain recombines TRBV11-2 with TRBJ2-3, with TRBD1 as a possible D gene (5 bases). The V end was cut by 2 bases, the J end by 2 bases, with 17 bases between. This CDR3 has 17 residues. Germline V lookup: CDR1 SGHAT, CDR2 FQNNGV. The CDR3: CASSLSPHRLNTDTQYF. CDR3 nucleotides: TGTGCCAGCAGCTTATCCCCCCACAGGTTAAACACAGATACGCAGTATTTT. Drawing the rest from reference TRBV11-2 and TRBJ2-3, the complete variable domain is EAGVAQSPRYKIIEKRQSVAFWCNPISGHATLYWYQQILGQGPKLLIQFQNNGVVDDSQLPKDRFSAERLKGVDSTLKIQPAKLEDSAVYLCASSLSPHRLNTDTQYFGPGTRLTVL.

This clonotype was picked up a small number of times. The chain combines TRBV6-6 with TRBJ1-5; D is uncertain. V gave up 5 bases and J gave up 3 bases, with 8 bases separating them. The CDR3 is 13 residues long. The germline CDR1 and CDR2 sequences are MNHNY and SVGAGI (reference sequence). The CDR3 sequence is CASSVQPNQPQHF. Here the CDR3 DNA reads TGTGCCAGCAGTGTCCAGCCCAATCAGCCCCAGCATTTT.

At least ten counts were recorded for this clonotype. The CDR3 spells CSASGTSGRGIQYF. CDR3 sequence (DNA): TGCAGTGCTTCCGGGACTAGCGGGAGAGGCATTCAGTACTTC. The J gene is TRBJ2-4, the V gene TRBV20-1; 14 nucleotides match TRBD2. Germline V gene lookup returns CDR1 DFQATT and CDR2 SNEGSKA (reference sequence). V lost 5 bases, J lost 9 bases, and 6 bases stayed unmatched. This CDR3 is built from 14 residues.

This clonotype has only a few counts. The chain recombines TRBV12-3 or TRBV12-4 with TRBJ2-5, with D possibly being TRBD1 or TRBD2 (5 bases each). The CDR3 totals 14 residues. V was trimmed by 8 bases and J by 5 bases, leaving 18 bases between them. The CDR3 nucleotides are TGTGCCAGCGGACGGGAACAGGTCCGGGAGACCCAGTACTTC. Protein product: CASGREQVRETQYF.

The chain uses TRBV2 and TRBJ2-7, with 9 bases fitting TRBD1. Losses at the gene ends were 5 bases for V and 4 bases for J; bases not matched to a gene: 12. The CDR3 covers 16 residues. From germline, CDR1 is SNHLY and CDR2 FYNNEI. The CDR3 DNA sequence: TGTGCCAGCAGTTACCCCGGGACAGGGATAAGGTACGAGCAGTACTTC. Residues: CASSYPGTGIRYEQYF. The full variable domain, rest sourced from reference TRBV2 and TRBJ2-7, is EPEVTQTPSHQVTQMGQEVILRCVPISNHLYFYWYRQILGQKVEFLVSFYNNEISEKSEIFDDQFSVERPDGSNFTLKIRSTKLEDSAMYFCASSYPGTGIRYEQYFGPGTRLTVT.

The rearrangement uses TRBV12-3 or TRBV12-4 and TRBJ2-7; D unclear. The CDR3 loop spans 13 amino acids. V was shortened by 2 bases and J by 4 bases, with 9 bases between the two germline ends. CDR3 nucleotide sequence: TGTGCCAGCAGTTTATGGGAAGGGTACGAGCAGTACTTC. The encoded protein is CASSLWEGYEQYF.

CDR3 loop: CASSIRDRAGTEAFF. The CDR3 nucleotides are TGTGCCAGCAGTATCCGGGACAGGGCGGGAACTGAAGCTTTCTTT. The J gene is TRBJ1-1, the V gene TRBV12-3 or TRBV12-4, with 9 bases lining up with TRBD1. This CDR3 contains 15 residues. With V trimmed by 5 bases and J by 5 bases, 9 bases remained unmatched.

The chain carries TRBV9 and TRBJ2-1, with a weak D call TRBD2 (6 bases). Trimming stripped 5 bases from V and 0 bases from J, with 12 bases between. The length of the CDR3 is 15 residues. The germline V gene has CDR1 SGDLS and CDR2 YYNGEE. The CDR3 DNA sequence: TGTGCCAGCAGTGTGGAGGGGCACTCCTACAATGAGCAGTTCTTC. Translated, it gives CASSVEGHSYNEQFF.